This T cell receptor (beta chain) was retrieved from a study of blood T cells in healthy people across ages (dated by TCRdb to the mid-2010s). Describing the broader study: In model experiments, roughly one uniquely barcoded TCR beta cDNA molecule per two T cells was captured by template switching. Using deep sequencing normalized with unique cDNA molecular identifiers, the study measured how TCR beta repertoire diversity changes with age. The donors were divided into four age groups: young (average roughly 15 years), middle-aged (around 41), aged (under 70) and long-lived (roughly 82). To avoid experimental bias, donors of different ages were randomly spread across the sequencing lanes. For two donors (one aged 18 to 29 and one aged 80 or older), the study analyzed two additional independent replicas of 1 million unique cDNA reads from the same blood draw.

Library preparation was by 5' RACE. The instrument given in TCRdb is Illumina HiSeq 2500. A second PCR of roughly 7 to 11 cycles was performed with a sample-barcoded 5' primer and a J-beta primer mix. Each TCR beta cDNA molecule received a unique molecular identifier from a template-switch 5' adaptor carrying 12 random nucleotides. At least 3 million CDR3-containing paired-end reads were obtained from each sample. First-strand cDNA synthesis was performed from all RNA using the Mint cDNA synthesis kit, with priming by a TRBC-specific oligonucleotide. Following uracil-DNA glycosylase treatment, a first 18-cycle PCR with universal primers M1SS and BC2_uni_R was performed on all cDNA. The source study handled its data this way. For normalization, 1 million high-quality reads, each with a distinct molecular identifier, were randomly selected from each sample. Instead of being binned into consensus sequences, reads that shared molecular identifiers were thrown out. MiTCR, set to a Q25 quality threshold and the strictest error-elimination algorithm, was used for CDR3 identification, clonotype clustering and error correction. A nonparametric unseen species model with Euler transformation was used to estimate a lower bound on total TCR beta diversity. TCRdb passed the public sequencing reads through fastp at Q25 and MiXCR, retaining productive beta sequences. Under each unique CDR3 protein, matching rows form one entry showing the most common genes and DNA. These V and J calls derive from TCRdb rather than the authors' analysis. The sample table holds some 920,000 distinct CDR3 sequences, of which 45% to 60% were seen once. Roughly a fifth of the sample belongs to the ten largest clones.

Points the paper makes about the study in general: Observed TCR beta diversity correlated strongly with the percentage of naive T cells measured by flow cytometry. Observed TCR beta diversity per million T cells fell roughly linearly with age, and a significant reduction was already apparent by age around 44. Bulk unsorted PBMC profiling prevented conclusive comparison of naive and antigen-experienced compartments. Total diversity estimates from one million sequenced T cells were considered lower bounds and underestimates. The long-lived group showed more naive CD4+ T cells, fewer expanded clones and increased TCR diversity than the aged group, suggesting age selection. Donor CMV infection status was unknown, potentially confounding age-related changes in expanded clonotypes.

A note on this clonotype: There is no known antigen for this receptor. No qualities accompany the bases; no much larger clone lies one base away.

V is pruned by 2 bases and J by 8 bases, leaving 4 bases of the junction without a gene match. The cysteine opens and the phenylalanine closes a CDR3 of 13 amino acids. Only the CDR3 DNA stays, 39 bases, in frame from base 1. According to the germline V gene, CDR1 reads SQVTM and CDR2 reads ANQGSEA. Donors were 39 systemically healthy Caucasian individuals from Russia aged about 6 to 100 years. Each donor gave 8.5 to 10 milliliters of peripheral blood, collected into EDTA-treated Vacutainer tubes. Ficoll-Paque density-gradient centrifugation was used to isolate PBMCs, with at least 6.5 million per sample. Trizol reagent was used to extract total RNA from PBMCs, with at least 5 micrograms per sample. The percentages of naive CD45RAhigh/CD27high T cells were determined by flow cytometry on a PBMC aliquot from every donor.

This TCR came from a woman aged 55-70 years in good health. The rearrangement combines TRBV29-1 with TRBJ2-1; 9 central bases correspond to TRBD2. The sequencing sample was made of blood. In nucleotides, the sequence is TGCAGCGTTGAAAGGCTAGCGGGATATGAGCAGTTCTTC. Its protein reads: CSVERLAGYEQFF.